This record concerns one T cell receptor beta chain sequence. Its antigen target is currently unknown. The sample holds no much larger clone one base away, and base qualities are not on file. This sample is part of a study of T-cell reconstitution after alpha-beta-depleted transplantation in children (dated by TCRdb to the mid-2010s). Background for the entire study: Using TCR repertoire profiling, the study quantitatively followed how T-cell immune reconstitution unfolded in children after TCRalphabeta/CD19-depleted allogeneic hematopoietic cell transplantation. Study-wide findings and limitations: In some patients, the high TCRbeta diversity seen at day 60 was put down to recipient T cells and intrathymic progenitors that had survived conditioning. The apparently early recovery of alphabetaT-cell counts about two months after transplant reportedly depended on only several hundred rapidly expanded clones that came from non-depleted graft cells. Hyperexpanded clone frequencies declined over subsequent months; after one year, T-cell counts and TCRbeta diversity were mostly attributed to newly produced T cells.

Library generation was performed with PCR. TCRdb shows the sequencer as Illumina HiSeq 2500. TCR libraries were prepared with molecular barcoding, using unique molecular identifiers to normalize TCRbeta repertoire quantification. TCRdb cleaned the public reads at Q25 with fastp, built clones with MiXCR and kept in-frame beta chains. When rows share a CDR3 protein, they turn into one entry using the most common DNA and genes. For this sample there are 530,000 or so distinct CDR3 sequences; over 20% appear just once. The ten biggest clones cover 30% to 45% of the sample. The CDR3 numbers 14 residues from cysteine through phenylalanine. This entry keeps only the CDR3 DNA: 42 bases, framed from base 1. Trimming removed 6 bases from V and 6 bases from J; the gene matches leave 4 bases unexplained. The germline V gene supplies CDR1 MGHDK and CDR2 SYGVNS. The treatment or condition label, as the study defines it: allogeneic hematopoietic cell transplantation with graft depleted of TCRalphabeta T cells and CD19 B cells. TCRalphabeta/CD19-depleted allogeneic hematopoietic cell grafts were given to the transplant recipients, all of whom were children.

This TCR was sampled from a boy in the first two years of life with Wiskott-Aldrich syndrome, due to receive a stem cell transplant. The receptor chain draws on TRBV25-1 and TRBJ2-1; 11 bases in the middle match TRBD2. The sequenced sample was PBMCs, obtained before TCRalphabeta/CD19-depleted stem cell transplant. The CDR3 amino acid sequence is: CASRLAGASNEQFF. The DNA sequence follows: TGTGCCAGCAGACTAGCGGGAGCTAGCAATGAGCAGTTCTTC.